This note documents a single T cell receptor (beta chain) sequence. These data originate in a study of blood T cell repertoires in COVID-19. Study overall: Nucleic acid was either cDNA or gDNA, and it came from T cells, B-cell-depleted T cells, or PBMCs.

Authors' processing steps: Cell counts per sample came from amplifying reference gene primers. Assay: immunoSEQ multiplex PCR; the TCRdb copy retains only in-frame clones and omits some. The DNA gave D and trimming, while V, J and clone size come from that table. The profile shows tens of thousands of clones, 70% to 90% of them singletons. Germline values: CDR1 DFQATT, CDR2 SNEGSKA (reference sequence). Trimming stripped 3 bases from V and 0 bases from J, with 12 bases between. The CDR3 has 14 residues. Material for sequencing was peripheral blood. The rearrangement links TRBV20-1 to TRBJ2-7, with D tentatively TRBD2 (5 bases). This TCR was sampled from a woman older than 75 with active COVID-19. CDR3 sequence (DNA): TGCAGTGCTAGTGACTACAGTCACTCCTACGAGCAGTACTTC. Translated, it gives CSASDYSHSYEQYF.